The clone carrying this T cell receptor (beta chain) appeared a single time. These data are taken from a study of control samples from healthy donors and cancer patients. The CDR3 extends over 14 amino acids. The V gene's germline CDR1 is MNHEY and CDR2 SVGAGI. V dropped 4 bases and J dropped 5; count of bases not matched to a gene: 7. The repertoire was sequenced with immunoSEQ multiplex PCR; TCRdb's copy has only in-frame clones and lacks some. The repertoire consists of tens of thousands of clones, with roughly 90% occurring once and the leading ten covering about 40%. This sequence was found in a man aged 50 or older with head and neck cancer. The V and J genes are TRBV6-5 and TRBJ2-7, with TRBD1 matching over 8 bases. Material for sequencing was PBMCs. This CDR3 reads CASSSPGQVNEQYF. CDR3 nucleotide sequence: TGTGCCAGCAGTTCCCCGGGACAGGTAAACGAGCAGTACTTC.